The next 10 T cell receptor beta chains were all read from a single sample in a study of blood T cell repertoires in COVID-19. The method was immunoSEQ multiplex PCR; TCRdb's version includes in-frame clones alone and lacks a portion of them. Of about 120,000 clones in the sample, approximately 82% were seen once. The specimen sequenced was peripheral blood. These TCRs come from a man aged 25 to 40 with acute or convalescent COVID-19.

The chain joins TRBV4-1 to TRBJ2-2, with D possibly matching TRBD2 (6 bases). The CDR3 has 15 amino acids. Trimming stripped 1 base from V and 5 bases from J, with 11 bases between. CDR1 and CDR2 (germline): MGHRA, YSYEKL. In DNA form, the CDR3 reads TGCGCCAGCAGCCAAGCCGGAGGGTGGACCGGGGAGCTGTTTTTT. Residues: CASSQAGGWTGELFF.

The chain combines TRBV5-1 with TRBJ2-7; maybe TRBD2 (5 bases). V lost 2 bases and J 2 bases, leaving 8 bases between the germline ends. The V gene's germline CDR1 is SGHRS and CDR2 YFSETQ. CDR3 size: 13 residues. CDR3 sequence (DNA): TGCGCCAGCAGCTTTGGAGGTACCTACGAGCAGTACTTC. Protein: CASSFGGTYEQYF.

The chain combines TRBV25-1 with TRBJ1-1, with TRBD1 as a possible D gene (5 bases). Trimming left V 1 base short and J 0 bases short, with 9 bases between. In germline, CDR1 is MGHDK, CDR2 SYGVNS. The CDR3 runs to 15 residues. CDR3 nucleotides: TGTGCCAGCAGTGAATCTTGGGGGGTGAACACTGAAGCTTTCTTT. Translation: CASSESWGVNTEAFF.

Turning to this clone: Other DNA sequences from this sample encode an identical CDR3 as well. The CDR3 nucleotides are TGTGCCAGCAGCTTAGGACTAGCGGGGGGGACAGATACGCAGTATTTT. It encodes CASSLGLAGGTDTQYF. The chain joins TRBV7-3 to TRBJ2-3; 15 nucleotides agree with TRBD2. Losses at the gene ends were 2 bases for V and 3 bases for J; bases not matched to a gene: 0. Germline V gene sequence: CDR1 SGHTA, CDR2 FQGTGA. This CDR3 spans 16 amino acids. The full variable domain, its missing parts supplied by reference TRBV7-3 and TRBJ2-3, is GAGVSQTPSNKVTEKGKYVELRCDPISGHTALYWYRQSLGQGPEFLIYFQGTGAADDSGLPNDRFFAVRPEGSVSTLKIQRTERGDSAVYLCASSLGLAGGTDTQYFGPGTRLTVL.

This sequence joins TRBV2 and TRBJ1-1, with D unclear. CDR1 and CDR2 (germline): SNHLY, FYNNEI. There are 16 residues in the CDR3. V lost 3 bases, J lost 2 bases, and 16 bases lay in between. The CDR3 sequence is CASSDNSVGQNTEAFF. The DNA of the CDR3 is TGTGCCAGCAGTGATAACAGTGTCGGCCAAAACACTGAAGCTTTCTTT.

V and J are TRBV6-5 and TRBJ2-2; possible D gene TRBD1, 5 bases. The CDR3 is 16 residues long. Germline-derived CDR1 and CDR2 are MNHEY and SVGAGI. Between the trimmed V and J ends, which lost 4 bases and 4 bases, there was a span of 16 bases. The CDR3 nucleotides read TGTGCCAGCAGTTTGGGGCAGGGATTTTCCACCGGGGAGCTGTTTTTT. Translating it yields CASSLGQGFSTGELFF.

V is TRBV5-1 and J is TRBJ1-2; TRBD1 agrees at 8 bases. The junction had 3 bases not matched to a gene; V was cut back by 0 bases and J by 5 bases. Germline V lookup: CDR1 SGHRS, CDR2 YFSETQ. This CDR3 has 14 amino acids. The CDR3 sequence is CASSLVTGEYGYTF. The CDR3 DNA reads as TGCGCCAGCAGCTTGGTGACAGGGGAGTATGGCTACACCTTC.

This clone was observed a single time. CDR3 loop: CASTTRSVSGANVLTF. The DNA of the CDR3 is TGTGCCAGTACCACTAGAAGTGTCTCTGGGGCCAACGTCCTGACTTTC. The rearrangement links TRBV19 to TRBJ2-6; D perhaps matches TRBD2 (5 bases). Trimming cost V 7 bases and J 0 bases, with 13 bases left between them. Germline-derived CDR1 and CDR2 are LNHDA and SQIVND (reference sequence). This CDR3 has 16 amino acids.

V usage is TRBV7-6 and J usage is TRBJ1-1; D gene unclear. Trimming cost V 2 bases and J 5 bases, with 24 bases left between them. CDR3 size: 18 residues. The germline CDR1 and CDR2 sequences are SGHVS and FNYEAQ. The CDR3 spells CASSLPPDAVRGETEAFF. The CDR3 coding sequence is TGTGCCAGCAGCTTACCCCCCGACGCGGTCCGCGGGGAGACTGAAGCTTTCTTT.

The rearrangement joins TRBV2 to TRBJ1-1; TRBD1 might be the D (6 bases). The V end lost 6 bases, the J end lost 0 bases, and 14 bases lay between the germline ends. Germline CDR1 is SNHLY and CDR2 is FYNNEI. This CDR3 is 15 amino acids long. The DNA of the CDR3 is TGTGCCAGCAGCCCCACAGGGCCAATGAACACTGAAGCTTTCTTT. It yields the protein CASSPTGPMNTEAFF.